One and the same sample provided the 17 T cell receptor beta chains below, sequenced in a study of radiotherapy plus CTLA-4 blockade in lung cancer. The protocol was immunoSEQ multiplex PCR, while the TCRdb copy is restricted to in-frame clones and leaves out a portion. The data show more than 90,000 clones, roughly 80% seen once. This specimen consisted of peripheral blood, obtained from a patient treated with radiotherapy plus ipilimumab. The receptors were gathered from a human donor with non-small cell lung cancer that progressed on radiotherapy plus ipilimumab.

This clone showed up just a few times. DNA of the CDR3: TGCGCCAGCAGCGTGGAGACCTCTGGCACAGATACGCAGTATTTT. It codes for CASSVETSGTDTQYF. The rearrangement joins TRBV4-1 to TRBJ2-3; D unresolved. The V end was cut by 5 bases, the J end by 1 base, with 13 bases between. The CDR3 length is 15 residues. Looked up from germline, CDR1 is MGHRA and CDR2 is YSYEKL.

The chain has TRBV7-9 and TRBJ2-5, with D hard to call. The CDR3 is 12 amino acids. Trimming shortened V by 5 bases and J by 5 bases, and 9 bases separated the two germline ends. Germline assignment: CDR1 SEHNR and CDR2 FQNEAQ (reference sequence). Here the CDR3 DNA reads TGTGCCAGCAGCCCTTCACTGGAGACCCAGTACTTC. Protein product: CASSPSLETQYF.

V is TRBV18 and J is TRBJ2-3; tentative D call: TRBD2 (6 bases). The V end lost 3 bases, the J end lost 4 bases, and 17 bases lay between the germline ends. The germline V gene has CDR1 KGHSH and CDR2 LQKENI. The CDR3 covers 16 residues. The CDR3 DNA reads TGTGCCAGCTCACCGACGGGACTTACCTCTCCAGATACGCAGTATTTT. Translated, it gives CASSPTGLTSPDTQYF.

The chain uses TRBV30 and TRBJ1-2; no definite D call. This CDR3 is built from 12 residues. Trimming took off 7 bases at V and 4 bases at J, with 13 bases between the two ends. CDR1 GTSNPN and CDR2 SVGIG come from the germline V gene (reference sequence). The CDR3 region is CASPGNSYGYTF. In DNA, the CDR3 is TGTGCCTCGCCGGGGAACAGCTATGGCTACACCTTC.

The chain employs TRBV18 and TRBJ2-5; D unclear. The V gene's germline CDR1 is KGHSH and CDR2 LQKENI. The V and J ends lost 4 bases and 0 bases respectively, with 9 bases between them. This CDR3 spans 14 amino acids. CDR3 coding DNA: TGTGCCAGCTCACGGAGACAAGACCAAGAGACCCAGTACTTC. It specifies CASSRRQDQETQYF.

The chain employs TRBV21-1 and TRBJ1-1; the DNA was not compared with TRBD1, the D call given in the table. TRBV21-1 counts as a pseudogene. The CDR3 loop spans 13 amino acids. The CDR3 DNA is TGTGCCAGCAGCGGACAGGTTAACACTGAAGCTTTCTTT. It translates to CASSGQVNTEAFF.

The V and J genes are TRBV9 and TRBJ2-6; unclear D gene. This CDR3 contains 14 residues. Per the germline V gene, CDR1 is SGDLS and CDR2 is YYNGEE. V lost 4 bases and J lost 2, with 7 bases in between. The CDR3 loop is CASSPMAGANVLTF. The CDR3 nucleotides are TGTGCCAGCAGCCCCATGGCTGGGGCCAACGTCCTGACTTTC. The full variable domain, its missing parts supplied by reference TRBV9 and TRBJ2-6, is DSGVTQTPKHLITATGQRVTLRCSPRSGDLSVYWYQQSLDQGLQFLIQYYNGEERAKGNILERFSAQQFPDLHSELNLSSLELGDSALYFCASSPMAGANVLTFGAGSRLTVL.

This sequence joins TRBV19 and TRBJ1-5, with 7 bases matching TRBD1. J lost 0 bases, V lost 6 bases, and 11 bases had no gene match. Germline loops: CDR1 LNHDA, CDR2 SQIVND (reference sequence). This CDR3 has 17 residues. CDR3 nucleotides: TGTGCCAGTAGGAATACGGGACAGCAAAATAGCAATCAGCCCCAGCATTTT. This encodes CASRNTGQQNSNQPQHF.

The CDR3: CASSFVGGTYGYTF. As DNA, the CDR3 is TGTGCCAGCAGCTTCGTAGGGGGCACCTATGGCTACACCTTC. The chain joins TRBV5-4 to TRBJ1-2, with 7 positions matching TRBD1. CDR3 length equals 14 residues. With V trimmed by 2 bases and J by 4 bases, 5 bases remained unmatched. CDR1 and CDR2 from the germline V gene are SGHNT and YYREEE (reference sequence).

This chain connects TRBV28 to TRBJ2-7, with D possibly being TRBD2 (6 bases). The CDR3 has 15 amino acids. Trimming removed 5 bases at V and 1 base at J, with 15 bases between. Per the germline V gene, CDR1 is MDHEN and CDR2 is SYDVKM. The chain's CDR3 is CASSPTGTHSYEQYF. The CDR3, as DNA: TGTGCCAGCAGTCCTACCGGGACTCATTCCTACGAGCAGTACTTC. The full variable domain, with the rest looked up from reference TRBV28 and TRBJ2-7, is DVKVTQSSRYLVKRTGEKVFLECVQDMDHENMFWYRQDPGLGLRLIYFSYDVKMKEKGDIPEGYSVSREKKERFSLILESASTNQTSMYLCASSPTGTHSYEQYFGPGTRLTVT.

The chain uses TRBV28 and TRBJ2-7; D gene uncertain. The V gene's germline CDR1 is MDHEN and CDR2 SYDVKM. V dropped 5 bases and J dropped 5 bases, with 4 bases sitting between them. The CDR3 loop spans 10 amino acids. CDR3 protein: CASSQHEQYF. In DNA form, the CDR3 reads TGTGCCAGCAGTCAGCACGAGCAGTACTTC.

This sequence joins TRBV19 and TRBJ1-5, with TRBD1 identical over 10 bases. CDR1 and CDR2 (germline): LNHDA, SQIVND (reference sequence). CDR3 length: 15 amino acids. The J segment lost 2 bases and the V segment lost 7 bases, leaving 5 bases of the junction unmatched. This CDR3 reads CASNRQGAGNQPQHF. CDR3 nucleotides: TGTGCCAGTAATCGACAGGGGGCGGGCAATCAGCCCCAGCATTTT.

This chain uses TRBV2 with TRBJ2-1, with 11 bases identical to TRBD2. Losses at the gene ends were 4 bases for V and 3 bases for J; bases not matched to a gene: 2. This CDR3 spans 15 amino acids. Germline CDR1 is SNHLY and CDR2 is FYNNEI. CDR3: CASSVGTSGYNEQFF. The DNA for the CDR3 is TGTGCCAGCAGTGTCGGGACTAGCGGCTACAATGAGCAGTTCTTC.

The chain combines TRBV28 with TRBJ2-2; 11 bases align to TRBD2. Germline CDR1 is MDHEN and CDR2 is SYDVKM. The CDR3 consists of 15 residues. J was trimmed by 7 bases and V by 5 bases; bases with no gene match: 6. This chain's CDR3 is CASSRSGRERGELFF. In DNA form, the CDR3 reads TGTGCCAGCAGTCGTAGCGGGAGGGAACGCGGGGAGCTGTTTTTT.

This rearrangement joins TRBV5-6 to TRBJ2-3; D uncertain. Germline CDR1 reads SGHDT; CDR2 reads YYEEEE. With 2 bases removed from V and 2 bases from J, the gap between germline ends came to 9 bases. The CDR3 has 14 residues. DNA for the CDR3: TGTGCCAGCAGCTTAAAGTCTTACACAGATACGCAGTATTTT. It is translated as CASSLKSYTDTQYF.

The chain has TRBV27 and TRBJ2-5, with no clear D. The CDR3 length is 13 residues. Germline CDR1 MNHEY, CDR2 SMNVEV (reference sequence). V dropped 3 bases and J dropped 0 bases, with 5 bases sitting between them. The CDR3 DNA reads TGTGCCAGCAGTTTGGGATACCAAGAGACCCAGTACTTC. The encoded protein is CASSLGYQETQYF.

CDR3 coding DNA: TGTGCCAGCAAAAAATGGGGCGGAATGAACACTGAAGCTTTCTTT. It specifies CASKKWGGMNTEAFF. The chain joins TRBV27 to TRBJ1-1; weak D call: TRBD1 (5 bases). V was clipped by 7 bases and J by 0 bases, with 15 bases between them. Per germline, CDR1 MNHEY and CDR2 SMNVEV (reference sequence). The CDR3 loop spans 15 amino acids.